These T cell receptor beta chains were read from a single sample in a study of human T cells and chemical hapten exposure. MiXCR, run by TCRdb on the 5' RACE reads, gives a single entry per CDR3 protein. The profile covers about 120,000 distinct CDR3 sequences, with approximately 20% appearing a single time and roughly 3.1% taken by the ten largest. The receptor set was obtained from a human donor in good health. Both conserved end residues are part of each CDR3. The D gene is left open where the match is weak. Some rows mark clone size as missing; the rest say once, few, many or name a class of expanded clone.

TRBV28,NA,TRBD1,TRBJ2-4,TGTGCCAGCAACGGGGACAGGGGGCCGCTAGCCAAAAACATTCAGTACTTC,CASNGDRGPLAKNIQYF
TRBV25-1,few,NA,TRBJ1-1,TGTGCCAGCAGTGAATATAGAGGGGCTGAAGCTTTCTTT,CASSEYRGAEAFF
TRBV7-2,NA,NA,TRBJ2-3,TGTGCCAGCAGCTCGTCCGGGACTGAGTTAAGAGATACGCAGTATTTT,CASSSSGTELRDTQYF
TRBV28,many,NA,TRBJ1-1,TGTGCCAGCAGTTTAGCAGGGGCTGAAGCTTTCTTT,CASSLAGAEAFF
TRBV3-1,few,TRBD2,TRBJ2-2,TGTGCCAGCAGCCAAGCGACTAGCGGGCAGAACACCGGGGAGCTGTTTTTT,CASSQATSGQNTGELFF
TRBV27,NA,NA,TRBJ2-3,TGTGCCAGCAGTGTCATCTACCACACAGATACGCAGTATTTT,CASSVIYHTDTQYF
TRBV5-1,NA,TRBD1,TRBJ2-7,TGCGCCAGCAGCTTGGGAGGGACAGCTCCCTACGAGCAGTACTTC,CASSLGGTAPYEQYF
TRBV4-2,few,TRBD2,TRBJ2-7,TGTGCCAGCAGCCAATCTATAGCGGGGCGTTACGAGCAGTACTTC,CASSQSIAGRYEQYF
TRBV9,NA,NA,TRBJ2-1,TGTGCCAGTAGCCAAGAGGGGAATGAGCAGTTCTTC,CASSQEGNEQFF
TRBV12-3/TRBV12-4,few,NA,TRBJ2-7,TGTGCCAGCAGTTTAGGGGGGCCGGGCGGCGACGAGCAGTACTTC,CASSLGGPGGDEQYF
TRBV27,many,NA,TRBJ2-7,TGTGCCAGCCGTGCCACAGGGCCCTCCTACGAGCAGTACTTC,CASRATGPSYEQYF
TRBV12-3/TRBV12-4,NA,TRBD1,TRBJ2-5,TGTGCCAGCAGTGGGTGGACAGGTCGAGAGACCCAGTACTTC,CASSGWTGRETQYF
TRBV18,few,TRBD2,TRBJ2-5,TGTGCCAGCGAGGGACTAGCGGGCCCTCGGAGTGGCCAGTACTTC,CASEGLAGPRSGQYF
TRBV24-1,NA,TRBD1,TRBJ2-6,TGTGCCACCAGTGACGGACAGGGGCCCTTCTCTGGGGCCAACGTCCTGACTTTC,CATSDGQGPFSGANVLTF
TRBV5-4,few,NA,TRBJ2-1,TGTGCCAGCAGCCCGCCAGGACTGCAAAACAATGAGCAGTTCTTC,CASSPPGLQNNEQFF
TRBV7-9,few,NA,TRBJ2-7,TGTGCCAGCAGCTTAGGGGACGGATACGAGCAGTACTTC,CASSLGDGYEQYF
TRBV30,NA,TRBD2,TRBJ2-5,TGTGCCTGGAGTGTAAGGGTTTGGACTAGCGGGAGGGGCCAAGAGACCCAGTACTTC,CAWSVRVWTSGRGQETQYF
TRBV18,NA,TRBD1,TRBJ1-5,TGTGCCAGCTCACCGGGACAGGGGTTGGATCAGCCCCAGCATTTT,CASSPGQGLDQPQHF
TRBV11-2,many,TRBD2,TRBJ2-2,TGTGCCAGCAGCTTACGACCGGGACTAGCGGGGATGAACACCGGGGAGCTGTTTTTT,CASSLRPGLAGMNTGELFF
TRBV3-1,many,TRBD2,TRBJ2-3,TGTGCCAGCAGCCAAGATGCGGGGACTACTAGCACAGATACGCAGTATTTT,CASSQDAGTTSTDTQYF
TRBV9,NA,NA,TRBJ1-3,TGTGCCAGCAGCGTAGAATCGAGGGTTTCTGGAAACACCATATATTTT,CASSVESRVSGNTIYF
TRBV14,NA,NA,TRBJ2-5,TGTGCCAGCAGCCAGCACATAACCCAAGAGACCCAGTACTTC,CASSQHITQETQYF
TRBV28,NA,NA,TRBJ1-1,TGTGCCACCTCAGAGAACACCGTGGGCACTGAAGCTTTCTTT,CATSENTVGTEAFF
TRBV20-1,NA,NA,TRBJ2-7,TGCAGTGCTAGAGATTACTACGCAGCGTCCTACGAGCAGTACTTC,CSARDYYAASYEQYF
TRBV24-1,few,NA,TRBJ2-5,TGTGCCACCAGTGATCTCACCAGGAAGACCCAGTACTTC,CATSDLTRKTQYF
TRBV7-9,few,TRBD2,TRBJ2-5,TGTGCCAGCAGCTTATGGGGCGGGGGAAGGGAGACCCAGTACTTC,CASSLWGGGRETQYF
TRBV9,NA,NA,TRBJ2-5,TGTGCCAGCAGCGTAAGGCCCCCTGGGGGGCCAGGGGAGACCCAGTACTTC,CASSVRPPGGPGETQYF
TRBV7-9,NA,NA,TRBJ1-1,TGTGCCAGCAGCTTAGGACGGGTACCGAACACTGAAGCTTTCTTT,CASSLGRVPNTEAFF
TRBV6-5,NA,NA,TRBJ1-2,TGTGCCAGCAGTTCCTGGGGGAGGTCACACTCCTATGGCTACACCTTC,CASSSWGRSHSYGYTF
TRBV6-1,NA,NA,TRBJ2-7,TGTGCCAGCAGCGCGAACAGGGCCTCCGAGCAGTACTTC,CASSANRASEQYF
TRBV4-1,once,NA,TRBJ1-2,TGCGCCAGCAGCCAACCCGGTCAGGCCACATATGGCTACACCTTC,CASSQPGQATYGYTF
TRBV15,NA,NA,TRBJ1-2,TGTGCCACCAGCAGAGCGGCAGGGGATGGCTACACCTTC,CATSRAAGDGYTF
TRBV12-5,few,NA,TRBJ2-1,TGTGCTAGTGGTTTGGGACAGGTCGCCTACAATGAGCAGTTCTTC,CASGLGQVAYNEQFF
TRBV12-5,NA,NA,TRBJ1-1,TGTGCTAGTGGAGATCAGGGGATTGTATCTTTCTTT,CASGDQGIVSFF
TRBV28,NA,TRBD1,TRBJ1-6,TGTGCCAGCAGTACCGCGACAGGGGTCAATTCACCCCTCCACTTT,CASSTATGVNSPLHF
TRBV20-1,few,NA,TRBJ2-7,TGCAGTGCTAGGGGGGCCACTGGATCCTACGAGCAGTACTTC,CSARGATGSYEQYF
TRBV28,NA,NA,TRBJ2-3,TGTGCCAGCAGTTTACCCCTCGTAGGGCAGGGGACAGATACGCAGTATTTT,CASSLPLVGQGTDTQYF